This T cell receptor beta chain is from a study of blood T cell repertoires in COVID-19 (TCRdb year 2020). In terms of the full investigation: Samples from collaborators originated in the United States, Italy and Spain and spanned both the acute and convalescent phases of COVID-19. The material from the prospective study consisted of cDNA or gDNA derived from T cells, B-cell-depleted T cells, or PBMCs. Deeply sampled blood TCRbeta repertoires from subjects exposed to, actively infected with, or recovered from COVID-19 were included in the dataset. A freely available public database, intended as a resource for researchers studying the immune response to SARS-CoV-2, is where the repertoires were released. The samples were drawn from the first 160 participants of the ongoing ImmuneRACE study and from more than 1,000 subjects provided by 6 global collaborators. A de-identified subject ID, COVID-19 status, age in years and sex were almost always included in the sample metadata. Where HLA class I and class II types were available, the types were taken from metadata supplied by the sample provider, not from assay-based typing. The investigation overall reported the following: How much clinical and demographic metadata was included differed by source and by participant, and the metadata was provided uncurated.

Participants in the prospective study were enrolled through a virtual design, were aged roughly 18 to 100 years, and lived in roughly 24 United States geographic areas. Cohort assignment in the prospective study relied on participant-reported clinical history from a screening survey and a study questionnaire. ImmuneRACE Cohort 3 recovered participants were defined by two consecutive negative NP/OP PCR tests, healthcare professional clearance, or symptom resolution. In the prospective study, mobile phlebotomists collected whole blood, serum and a nasopharyngeal or oropharyngeal swab from each participant. Additional blood draws and questionnaires over an approximately two-month period could optionally be provided by prospective study participants. Before DNA extraction, prospective study blood samples were shipped either frozen or at room temperature. The immunoSEQ Assay, a bias-controlled multiplex PCR, was used to amplify TCRbeta CDR3 regions from genomic DNA. The authors' pipeline ran thus. The number of nucleated cells in each sample was estimated from the amplification of reference gene primers within the assay. Sequence reads were collapsed and filtered to measure the absolute abundance of every unique TCRbeta CDR3 rearrangement. For each sample, productive Simpson clonality was calculated as the square root of Simpson's diversity index across productive rearrangements. Drawn from immuneACCESS, this table holds only the in-frame rearrangements with V and J called that TCRdb kept. Clones are partly lost; checked studies trace under half to an unresolved V gene and leave the rest unexplained. That table furnishes V, J and clone size, whereas the DNA furnished D and trimming. The sample table holds approximately 250,000 clones, of which roughly four fifths were seen once. Roughly 15% of the sample is taken by the ten largest.

Spanning cysteine to phenylalanine, the CDR3 consists of 14 amino acids. The sequence is cut down to CDR3 DNA, 42 bases in frame from base 1. Compared with germline, V lacks 6 bases and J lacks 1 base; bases without a gene match: 4. The germline V gene (reference sequence) supplies CDR1 LNHDA and CDR2 SQIVND. With regard to this clone: The specificity of this receptor is unknown. The input lacks base qualities; no much larger clone sits a single base away.

This receptor was identified in a middle-aged man who had recovered from COVID-19. The sample was PBMCs or T cells enriched from blood (not recorded which). Recombination linked TRBV19 to TRBJ2-3; TRBD2 fits 7 bases in the junction. In nucleotides, the sequence is TGTGCCAGTAGCTCTAGCGGAGGCACAGATACGCAGTATTTT. Its coded protein is CASSSSGGTDTQYF.